The 31 T cell receptor beta chains reported below all come from one sample, sequenced in a study of blood T cell repertoires in COVID-19. This table comes from immunoSEQ multiplex PCR, and its TCRdb copy is limited to in-frame clones, with some not included. The repertoire holds some 94,000 clones, with approximately 87% as singletons. Material for sequencing was peripheral blood. Receptors were obtained from a human donor in a cohort sampled during active COVID-19.

The chain joins TRBV2 to TRBJ2-6; 7 nucleotides line up with TRBD1. This CDR3 has 18 amino acids. CDR1 and CDR2 from the germline V gene are SNHLY and FYNNEI. V was clipped by 3 bases and J by 4 bases; unmatched bases: 12. The DNA for the CDR3 is TGTGCCAGCAGTGAGTACGGGACAGCACAGTCCGGGGCCAACGTCCTGACTTTC. This translates into CASSEYGTAQSGANVLTF.

The chain recombines TRBV2 with TRBJ1-2, with TRBD1 matching 10 bases. Germline V gives CDR1 SNHLY, CDR2 FYNNEI. The CDR3 is 14 residues long. The V and J ends lost 7 bases and 3 bases, in that order; junction bases with no gene match: 5. The CDR3 loop reads CASKGQGHDYGYTF. The CDR3 nucleotides read TGTGCCAGCAAGGGACAGGGGCATGACTATGGCTACACCTTC. Looking up the rest from reference TRBV2 and TRBJ1-2 gives the full variable domain: EPEVTQTPSHQVTQMGQEVILRCVPISNHLYFYWYRQILGQKVEFLVSFYNNEISEKSEIFDDQFSVERPDGSNFTLKIRSTKLEDSAMYFCASKGQGHDYGYTFGSGTRLTVV.

This chain links TRBV5-4 with TRBJ1-1; maybe TRBD1 (6 bases). The CDR3 consists of 13 residues. The germline V gene has CDR1 SGHNT and CDR2 YYREEE (reference sequence). V was shortened by 4 bases and J by 8 bases, with 15 bases between the two germline ends. In DNA, the CDR3 is TGTGCCAGCAGCCTCACAGGGTTAAAGGAAGCTTTCTTT. Translated, it gives CASSLTGLKEAFF.

This sequence joins TRBV3-1 (or the pseudogene TRBV3-2) and TRBJ2-3; 10 bases fit TRBD1. The V gene end was trimmed by 3 bases and the J gene end by 5 bases; junction bases not matched to a gene: 2. The CDR3 extends over 14 amino acids. Looked up from germline, CDR1 is LGHDT and CDR2 is YNNKEL (reference sequence). The CDR3 sequence: CASSHGQGVDTQYF. The CDR3 nucleotides are TGTGCCAGCAGCCATGGACAGGGGGTAGATACGCAGTATTTT.

The gene calls are TRBV7-9 and TRBJ2-3; 11 bases fit TRBD2. CDR1 and CDR2 from the germline V gene are SEHNR and FQNEAQ (reference sequence). The length of the CDR3 is 18 residues. V lost 3 bases to trimming and J lost 4 bases; unmatched junction nucleotides: 12. The CDR3 is CASSFATLTSGDSDTQYF. Written as DNA, the CDR3 is TGTGCCAGCAGCTTCGCCACCCTGACTAGCGGGGATTCAGATACGCAGTATTTT. The whole variable domain, filled in from reference TRBV7-9 and TRBJ2-3, reads DTGVSQNPRHKITKRGQNVTFRCDPISEHNRLYWYRQTLGQGPEFLTYFQNEAQLEKSRLLSDRFSAERPKGSFSTLEIQRTEQGDSAMYLCASSFATLTSGDSDTQYFGPGTRLTVL.

V and J are TRBV7-3 and TRBJ1-5, with D perhaps matching TRBD1 (5 bases). Germline lookup yields CDR1 SGHTA and CDR2 FQGTGA. The CDR3 totals 12 residues. V lost 3 bases and J lost 9, with 9 bases in between. CDR3 in amino acids: CASSFPGGPQHF. The CDR3 nucleotides are TGTGCCAGCAGCTTCCCGGGGGGGCCCCAGCATTTT. Full variable domain (missing parts from reference TRBV7-3 and TRBJ1-5): GAGVSQTPSNKVTEKGKYVELRCDPISGHTALYWYRQSLGQGPEFLIYFQGTGAADDSGLPNDRFFAVRPEGSVSTLKIQRTERGDSAVYLCASSFPGGPQHFGDGTRLSIL.

This rearrangement joins TRBV21-1 to TRBJ2-1; TRBD1 reflects the table's D call only, with no check against the DNA. TRBV21-1 is designated a pseudogene. This CDR3 has 18 residues. CDR3 bases: TGTGCCAGCAGCAACATCGAAAACAGGGGGCCTTCCTACAATGAGCAGTTCTTC. Translation: CASSNIENRGPSYNEQFF.

The chain employs TRBV6-6 and TRBJ2-7; the match to TRBD2 covers 16 bases. Losses at the gene ends were 5 bases for V and 0 bases for J; bases not matched to a gene: 7. The CDR3 extends over 18 amino acids. CDR1 is MNHNY, CDR2 SVGAGI, per germline (reference sequence). CDR3 sequence reads: CASSLGTSGGAISYEQYF. The CDR3 region has the DNA TGTGCCAGCAGTCTAGGGACTAGCGGGGGGGCCATCTCCTACGAGCAGTACTTC.

This chain links TRBV19 with TRBJ2-2, with a possible D match to TRBD1 (5 bases). There are 16 residues in the CDR3. V lost 5 bases and J 4 bases, leaving 17 bases between the germline ends. CDR1 is LNHDA and CDR2 is SQIVND in the germline V gene (reference sequence). CDR3 sequence reads: CASSGWLGPRTGELFF. CDR3 nucleotides: TGTGCCAGTAGTGGATGGCTGGGGCCGCGCACCGGGGAGCTGTTTTTT.

The table lists this clone with a few counts. The chain combines TRBV6-5 with TRBJ1-6, with TRBD1 identical over 7 bases. The CDR3 consists of 14 residues. CDR1 and CDR2 (germline): MNHEY, SVGAGI. The J segment lost 10 bases and the V segment lost 2 bases, leaving 5 bases of the junction unmatched. The CDR3 loop is CASSYGTVRSPLHF. In DNA form, the CDR3 reads TGTGCCAGCAGTTACGGGACAGTTAGATCACCCCTCCACTTT.

The chain employs TRBV7-8 and TRBJ1-3, with TRBD1 matching 8 bases. The CDR3 covers 13 residues. Looked up from germline, CDR1 is SGHVS and CDR2 is FQNEAQ. V gave up 3 bases and J gave up 7 bases; unmatched junction bases: 2. The CDR3 region is CASSLDRENTIYF. DNA of the CDR3: TGTGCCAGCAGCTTGGACAGGGAGAACACCATATATTTT. Variable domain in full (rest from reference TRBV7-8 and TRBJ1-3): GAGVSQSPRYKVAKRGQDVALRCDPISGHVSLFWYQQALGQGPEFLTYFQNEAQLDKSGLPSDRFFAERPEGSVSTLKIQRTQQEDSAVYLCASSLDRENTIYFGEGSWLTVV.

The V gene is TRBV10-2, the J gene TRBJ1-2; D is possibly TRBD1 (6 bases). The CDR3 has 12 amino acids. V shed 7 bases and J shed 5 bases, with 11 bases lying between them. CDR1 is WSHSY, CDR2 SAAADI, per germline. CDR3 in amino acids: CASTQGQYGYTF. CDR3 sequence (DNA): TGCGCCAGCACCCAAGGACAGTATGGCTACACCTTC.

This chain joins TRBV5-8 and TRBJ2-3; a possible D gene is TRBD1 (5 bases). V was trimmed by 0 bases and J by 3 bases, leaving 17 bases between them. The CDR3 consists of 17 residues. Per germline, CDR1 SGHTS and CDR2 YDEGEE. CDR3 DNA sequence: TGTGCCAGCAGCTTGGGGGTTCAGGGTGCAATTACAGATACGCAGTATTTT. This translates into CASSLGVQGAITDTQYF. Drawing the rest from reference TRBV5-8 and TRBJ2-3, the complete variable domain is EAGVTQSPTHLIKTRGQQATLRCSPISGHTSVYWYQQALGLGLQFLLWYDEGEERNRGNFPPRFSGRQFPNYSSELNVNALELEDSALYLCASSLGVQGAITDTQYFGPGTRLTVL.

This chain links TRBV12-3 or TRBV12-4 with TRBJ2-2, with D unclear. The V and J ends lost 6 bases and 4 bases respectively, with 9 bases between them. This CDR3 is 13 amino acids long. This CDR3 is CASSPLPTGELFF. In DNA, the CDR3 is TGTGCCAGCAGCCCCCTCCCCACCGGGGAGCTGTTTTTT.

CDR3 DNA sequence: TGCGCCAGCAACCCCGGGAGCGGGGGGGCCCACGAGCAGTACTTC. This gives the protein CASNPGSGGAHEQYF. The genes are TRBV5-1 and TRBJ2-7, with 10 bases fitting TRBD2. CDR3 length equals 15 residues. CDR1 and CDR2 from the germline V gene are SGHRS and YFSETQ. Trimming at V came to 6 bases and at J to 5 bases, leaving 11 bases not matched to a gene.

This rearrangement joins TRBV12-3 or TRBV12-4 to TRBJ2-7; perhaps TRBD2 as D (6 bases). V lost 4 bases and J 6 bases, leaving 10 bases between the germline ends. The CDR3 runs 12 residues. Here the CDR3 reads CASSSGTSEQYF. CDR3 DNA sequence: TGTGCCAGCAGTTCCGGGACTTCCGAGCAGTACTTC.

The V call is TRBV24-1, the J call TRBJ2-3; TRBD2 matches 9 bases. The CDR3 runs 14 residues. With V trimmed by 10 bases and J by 2 bases, 6 bases remained unmatched. Looked up from germline, CDR1 is KGHDR and CDR2 is SFDVKD. The CDR3 loop reads CATQLAGSTDTQYF. The CDR3 region has the DNA TGTGCCACGCAACTAGCGGGCTCCACAGATACGCAGTATTTT.

The CDR3 is CASSLVSGGISGNTIYF. DNA for the CDR3: TGTGCCAGCAGCTTAGTGTCAGGGGGAATCTCTGGAAACACCATATATTTT. This chain connects TRBV7-6 to TRBJ1-3; 7 bases map to TRBD1. Germline CDR1 SGHVS, CDR2 FNYEAQ. The V gene end was trimmed by 1 base and the J gene end by 0 bases; junction bases not matched to a gene: 6. The CDR3 covers 17 residues.

The V and J genes are TRBV7-6 and TRBJ2-7; TRBD1 matches 8 bases. V dropped 3 bases and J dropped 3; count of bases not matched to a gene: 7. Germline CDR1 reads SGHVS; CDR2 reads FNYEAQ. The CDR3 is made up of 15 amino acids. The CDR3 DNA follows: TGTGCCAGCAGCTTCAGTGCAGGGGGCTACTACGAGCAGTACTTC. The encoded protein is CASSFSAGGYYEQYF.

The rearrangement links TRBV28 to TRBJ1-1, with TRBD1 identical over 8 bases. V lost 6 bases, J lost 0 bases, and 3 bases stayed unmatched. Germline V gene lookup returns CDR1 MDHEN and CDR2 SYDVKM. The CDR3 is made up of 14 amino acids. CDR3 protein: CASSSGQVNTEAFF. The CDR3 DNA follows: TGTGCCAGCAGCTCGGGACAGGTGAACACTGAAGCTTTCTTT.

V is TRBV5-1 and J is TRBJ1-3; D not certain. V was clipped by 3 bases and J by 0 bases, with 13 bases between them. The CDR3 totals 16 residues. Germline assignment: CDR1 SGHRS and CDR2 YFSETQ. In DNA, the CDR3 is TGCGCCAGCAGCTCGGCGGAGGCAGGCTCTGGAAACACCATATATTTT. Protein: CASSSAEAGSGNTIYF.

Here the CDR3 reads CASDALYRAENTEAFF. The DNA for the CDR3 is TGTGCCAGCGACGCGTTGTACAGGGCAGAGAACACTGAAGCTTTCTTT. The rearrangement joins TRBV19 to TRBJ1-1; tentative D call: TRBD1 (6 bases). CDR1 is LNHDA and CDR2 is SQIVND in the germline V gene (reference sequence). The CDR3 spans 16 residues. V dropped 9 bases and J dropped 1 base, with 21 bases sitting between them.

The CDR3 spells CASSQSEGQSYEQYF. In DNA, the CDR3 is TGCGCCAGCAGTCAATCGGAGGGCCAATCCTACGAGCAGTACTTC. The chain is built from TRBV23-1 and TRBJ2-7, with a weak D call TRBD2 (6 bases). TRBV23-1 is assigned to the ORF class and has an uncertain function. The CDR3 has 15 amino acids. Trimming took off 0 bases at V and 1 base at J, with 10 bases between the two ends.

The chain couples TRBV5-1 to TRBJ2-3; D not resolved. This CDR3 contains 14 residues. V lost 2 bases, J lost 0 bases, and 7 bases lay in between. CDR1 and CDR2 from the germline V gene are SGHRS and YFSETQ. CDR3 bases: TGCGCCAGCAGCTTTTCAGATAGCACAGATACGCAGTATTTT. Its protein product is CASSFSDSTDTQYF.

The CDR3 DNA reads TGTGCCAGCAGTTGGGGACTAGCGGCGCAGTTCTTC. Translated, it gives CASSWGLAAQFF. The chain carries TRBV2 and TRBJ2-1; 11 bases are shared with TRBD2. This CDR3 region has 12 residues. The germline V gene has CDR1 SNHLY and CDR2 FYNNEI. Unmatched junction bases numbered 3, after V lost 5 bases and J lost 12 bases.

The chain is built from TRBV19 and TRBJ2-2; D remains unclear. Trimming removed 2 bases at V and 1 base at J, with 5 bases between. Germline V gene lookup returns CDR1 LNHDA and CDR2 SQIVND (reference sequence). The CDR3 extends over 14 amino acids. The CDR3: CASSITQNTGELFF. CDR3 DNA: TGTGCCAGTAGTATAACACAGAACACCGGGGAGCTGTTTTTT.

V usage is TRBV6-5 and J usage is TRBJ1-6, with unresolved D. The CDR3 loop spans 14 amino acids. Trimming stripped 2 bases from V and 7 bases from J, with 9 bases between. The germline gives CDR1 MNHEY, CDR2 SVGAGI. CDR3 residues: CASSYRRQNSPLHF. CDR3 nucleotides: TGTGCCAGCAGTTACCGGCGGCAGAATTCACCCCTCCACTTT.

This clone was recorded once. The rearrangement uses TRBV5-5 and TRBJ2-1; perhaps TRBD1 as D (6 bases). Germline V gene data show CDR1 as SGHKS and CDR2 as YYEKEE (reference sequence). This CDR3 has 17 residues. V gave up 4 bases and J gave up 7 bases, with 24 bases separating them. In DNA form, the CDR3 reads TGTGCCAGCAGCACCTTGCCAGGCGAACAGGGTTTAAATGAGCAGTTCTTC. Translating it yields CASSTLPGEQGLNEQFF.

The V call is TRBV18, the J call TRBJ1-1, with TRBD1 as a possible D gene (5 bases). Germline values: CDR1 KGHSH, CDR2 LQKENI. The CDR3 is 14 residues long. Trimming pared 8 bases from V and 0 bases from J, leaving 13 bases between. The CDR3 sequence is CASLRGGVNTEAFF. CDR3 coding DNA: TGTGCCAGCCTTAGGGGAGGGGTGAACACTGAAGCTTTCTTT.

The V call is TRBV10-3, the J call TRBJ2-1; 9 bases align to TRBD2. Germline loops: CDR1 ENHRY, CDR2 SYGVKD. The CDR3 has 18 residues. Germline trimming cut 0 bases from V and 9 bases from J; bases unmatched to any gene: 15. CDR3 region: CAISESYMVSGSGFEQFF. The DNA of the CDR3 is TGTGCCATCAGTGAGTCTTATATGGTTAGCGGGAGTGGTTTTGAGCAGTTCTTC.

V gene TRBV11-2 combines with J gene TRBJ1-3; D not certain. The V gene lost 5 bases and the J gene lost 0 bases, with 11 bases spanning the gap. Germline-derived CDR1 and CDR2 are SGHAT and FQNNGV. This CDR3 region has 15 residues. CDR3 bases: TGTGCCAGCAGCCTCCGGGATTTCTCTGGAAACACCATATATTTT. Its translation is CASSLRDFSGNTIYF.